The TCR beta chain described here comes from a study of OX40 agonist ivuxolimab in advanced cancers. Study information: A diagnosis of hepatocellular carcinoma, melanoma, renal cell or head and neck cancer was present in dose-escalation patients.

V lost 5 bases and J lost 0; bases outside the gene matches: 13. The CDR3 runs to 18 residues. Germline loops: CDR1 MNHEY, CDR2 SMNVEV (reference sequence). Method: immunoSEQ multiplex PCR; TCRdb's copy keeps in-frame clones and lacks some. The top ten hold 21% of the sample, which has about 27,000 clones, roughly 80% seen once. Regarding the study as a whole: On average, CD8+ T cells had more expanded clones than CD4+. Clones of CD4+ and CD8+ blood T cells grew by week 6 at doses of 0.1 to 3.0 mg/kg.

Of note for this clone: Antigen unknown.

The input for sequencing was CD4+ or CD8+ T cells sorted from blood, taken in a trial of the OX40 agonist ivuxolimab. This chain connects TRBV27 to TRBJ1-5; 7 bases are a match to TRBD1. The origin of this receptor is an adult with an advanced solid tumor such as melanoma, head and neck, liver or kidney cancer. CDR3 residues: CASSPRGGTVYSNQPQHF. CDR3 nucleotide sequence: TGTGCCAGCAGTCCGAGAGGGGGGACAGTCTATAGCAATCAGCCCCAGCATTTT.